Each of the 9 T cell receptor beta chains below was sequenced from the same sample in a study of T cells after posttransplantation cyclophosphamide (dated by TCRdb to about 2016). Library prep was done by the immunoSEQ multiplex PCR assay. TCRdb retrieved this table from immuneACCESS and kept in-frame rearrangements only. Not all clones are present; in checked studies, unresolved V genes account for under half, and no reason is known for the remainder. Within this sample are more than 20,000 clones, with about 83% of them counted one time only. The ten largest make up 6.3% of the sample. The source material was PBMCs. All receptors derive from a woman aged 60 to 75 with a blood cancer, CMV-positive, and with a related stem cell donor.

This chain joins TRBV30 and TRBJ1-2; TRBD1 is a possible D gene (5 bases). Trimming shortened V by 1 base and J by 0 bases, and 6 bases separated the two germline ends. The CDR3 totals 13 residues. The germline V gene has CDR1 GTSNPN and CDR2 SVGIG (reference sequence). This CDR3 reads CAWSGTTNYGYTF. The CDR3 bases are TGTGCCTGGAGTGGGACAACTAACTATGGCTACACCTTC. The full variable domain, completed using reference TRBV30 and TRBJ1-2, is SQTIHQWPATLVQPVGSPLSLECTVEGTSNPNLYWYRQAAGRGLQLLFYSVGIGQISSEVPQNLSASRPQDRQFILSSKKLLLSDSGFYLCAWSGTTNYGYTFGSGTRLTVV.

This clone was observed a few times. The chain is built from TRBV2 and TRBJ2-7; TRBD1 is a possible D gene (6 bases). The ends were cut back, 7 bases at V and 0 bases at J, with 13 bases in the middle. The germline gives CDR1 SNHLY, CDR2 FYNNEI. This CDR3 is 14 amino acids long. CDR3 DNA sequence: TGTGCCAGCACCCTGACAGGAGGCTCCTACGAGCAGTACTTC. This gives the protein CASTLTGGSYEQYF.

This clone was counted a single time. The chain has TRBV10-3 and TRBJ2-3, with 7 bases that match TRBD2. Germline V gene sequence: CDR1 ENHRY, CDR2 SYGVKD. The CDR3 runs 16 residues. V trimming: 5 bases; J trimming: 2 bases; junction bases outside the gene matches: 10. DNA of the CDR3: TGTGCCATCAGTCAACTCTCTAGCGGAGCCACAGATACGCAGTATTTT. Its protein is CAISQLSSGATDTQYF.

This chain links TRBV19 with TRBJ2-1, with D unresolved. This CDR3 has 13 amino acids. Trimming removed 6 bases from V and 1 base from J, with 7 bases in between. Per germline, CDR1 LNHDA and CDR2 SQIVND (reference sequence). Here the CDR3 reads CASSGGSYNEQFF. The CDR3 coding sequence is TGTGCCAGTAGCGGCGGATCCTACAATGAGCAGTTCTTC.

The rearrangement uses TRBV18 and TRBJ2-2; TRBD2 matches at 12 bases. J lost 7 bases, V lost 1 base, and 4 bases had no gene match. The CDR3 is 16 residues long. CDR1 is KGHSH and CDR2 is LQKENI in the germline V gene. CDR3 residues: CASSPRTSGIGGELFF. In DNA form, the CDR3 reads TGTGCCAGCTCACCACGGACTAGCGGGATTGGCGGGGAGCTGTTTTTT.

This clone came up a few times. The genes are TRBV7-9 and TRBJ2-7; D not certain. V was cut by 0 bases and J by 12 bases, with 12 bases left in between. This CDR3 has 12 residues. CDR1 is SEHNR, CDR2 FQNEAQ, per germline (reference sequence). The CDR3, as DNA: TGTGCCAGCAGCTTAGCGTCGGGTTTGTCGTACTTC. This codes for CASSLASGLSYF. Full variable domain (rest looked up from reference TRBV7-9 and TRBJ2-7): DTGVSQNPRHKITKRGQNVTFRCDPISEHNRLYWYRQTLGQGPEFLTYFQNEAQLEKSRLLSDRFSAERPKGSFSTLEIQRTEQGDSAMYLCASSLASGLSYFGPGTRLTVT.

The chain uses TRBV15 and TRBJ2-5, with 12 nucleotides matching TRBD2. Matching the DNA end better, TRBJ2-7 makes the J call doubtful. Germline V gene lookup returns CDR1 LNHNV and CDR2 YYDKDF (reference sequence). The CDR3 spans 15 residues. The CDR3 sequence is CATSRLTSGSSEQYF. The CDR3 bases are TGTGCCACCAGCAGACTGACTAGCGGGAGCAGCGAGCAGTACTTC.

This clone has only a few counts. V and J are TRBV5-8 and TRBJ2-3; D unclear. The CDR3 is 13 amino acids. Germline CDR1 and CDR2: SGHTS and YDEGEE. Trimming pared 2 bases from V and 2 bases from J, leaving 6 bases between. CDR3 in amino acids: CASSFLNTDTQYF. The CDR3 DNA reads as TGTGCCAGCAGCTTCCTTAACACAGATACGCAGTATTTT.

The rearrangement joins TRBV30 to TRBJ1-5, with D hard to call. This CDR3 region has 13 residues. CDR1 is GTSNPN and CDR2 is SVGIG in the germline V gene (reference sequence). Between the trimmed V and J ends, which lost 0 bases and 1 base, there was a span of 4 bases. Here the CDR3 reads CAWSVQSNQPQHF. For the CDR3, the DNA is TGTGCCTGGAGTGTACAAAGCAATCAGCCCCAGCATTTT.